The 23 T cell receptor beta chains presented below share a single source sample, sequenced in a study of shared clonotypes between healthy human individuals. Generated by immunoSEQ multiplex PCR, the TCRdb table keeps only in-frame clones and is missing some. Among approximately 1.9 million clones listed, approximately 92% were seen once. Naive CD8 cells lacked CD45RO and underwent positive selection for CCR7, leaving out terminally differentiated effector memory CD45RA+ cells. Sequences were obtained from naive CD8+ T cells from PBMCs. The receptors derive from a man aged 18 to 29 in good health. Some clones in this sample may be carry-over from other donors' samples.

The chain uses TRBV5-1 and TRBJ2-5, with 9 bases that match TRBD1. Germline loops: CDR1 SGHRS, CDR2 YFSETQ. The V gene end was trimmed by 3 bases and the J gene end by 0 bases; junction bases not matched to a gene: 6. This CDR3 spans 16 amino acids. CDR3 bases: TGCGCCAGCAGCTGGGGGACAGGGATGTACCAAGAGACCCAGTACTTC. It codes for CASSWGTGMYQETQYF.

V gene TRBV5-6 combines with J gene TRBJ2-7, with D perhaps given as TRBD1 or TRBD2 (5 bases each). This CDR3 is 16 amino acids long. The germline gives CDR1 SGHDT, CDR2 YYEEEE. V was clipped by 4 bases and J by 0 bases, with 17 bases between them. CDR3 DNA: TGTGCCAGCAGCGAAACTTCCGGGACGTTCTCCTACGAGCAGTACTTC. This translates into CASSETSGTFSYEQYF. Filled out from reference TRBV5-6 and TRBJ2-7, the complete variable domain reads DAGVTQSPTHLIKTRGQQVTLRCSPKSGHDTVSWYQQALGQGPQFIFQYYEEEERQRGNFPDRFSGHQFPNYSSELNVNALLLGDSALYLCASSETSGTFSYEQYFGPGTRLTVT.

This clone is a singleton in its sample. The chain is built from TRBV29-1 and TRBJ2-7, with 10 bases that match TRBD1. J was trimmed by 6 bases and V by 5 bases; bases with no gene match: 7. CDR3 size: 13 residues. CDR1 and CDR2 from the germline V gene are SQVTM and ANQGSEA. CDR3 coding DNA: TGCAGCGTTTACTTGACAGGGGGCTTCGAGCAGTACTTC. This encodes CSVYLTGGFEQYF.

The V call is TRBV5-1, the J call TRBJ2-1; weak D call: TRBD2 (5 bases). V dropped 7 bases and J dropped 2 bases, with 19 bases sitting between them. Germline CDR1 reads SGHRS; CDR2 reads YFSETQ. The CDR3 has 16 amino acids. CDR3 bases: TGCGCCAGCCAACCCCTGGCGACTAAGCCCTACAATGAGCAGTTCTTC. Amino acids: CASQPLATKPYNEQFF.

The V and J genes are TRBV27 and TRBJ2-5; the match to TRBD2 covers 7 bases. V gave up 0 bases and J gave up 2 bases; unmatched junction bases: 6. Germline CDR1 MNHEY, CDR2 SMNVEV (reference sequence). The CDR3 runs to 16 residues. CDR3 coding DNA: TGTGCCAGCAGTTTATCGTGGGCTAGCGGACAAGAGACCCAGTACTTC. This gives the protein CASSLSWASGQETQYF.

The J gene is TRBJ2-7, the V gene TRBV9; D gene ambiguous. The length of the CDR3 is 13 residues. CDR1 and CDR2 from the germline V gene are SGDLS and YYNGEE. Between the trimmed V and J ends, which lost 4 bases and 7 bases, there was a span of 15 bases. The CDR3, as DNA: TGTGCCAGCAGCCCGCGACCGTCTTGGGAGCAGTACTTC. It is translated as CASSPRPSWEQYF.

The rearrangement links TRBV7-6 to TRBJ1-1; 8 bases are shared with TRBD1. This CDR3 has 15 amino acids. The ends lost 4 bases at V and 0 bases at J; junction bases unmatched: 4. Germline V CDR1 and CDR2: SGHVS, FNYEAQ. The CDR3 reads CASSSRTGMNTEAFF. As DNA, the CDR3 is TGTGCCAGCAGCTCGCGGACAGGGATGAACACTGAAGCTTTCTTT.

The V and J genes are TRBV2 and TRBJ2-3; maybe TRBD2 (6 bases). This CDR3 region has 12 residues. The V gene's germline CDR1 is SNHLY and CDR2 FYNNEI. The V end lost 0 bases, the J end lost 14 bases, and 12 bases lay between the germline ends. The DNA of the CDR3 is TGTGCCAGCAGTGAAGCGCCTGGACTATTGTATTTT. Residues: CASSEAPGLLYF.

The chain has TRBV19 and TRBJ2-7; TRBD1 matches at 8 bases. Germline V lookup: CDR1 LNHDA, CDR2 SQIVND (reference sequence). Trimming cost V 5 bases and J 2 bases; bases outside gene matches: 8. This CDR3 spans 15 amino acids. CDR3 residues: CASSYPGQATYEQYF. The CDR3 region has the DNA TGTGCCAGTAGTTACCCGGGACAGGCTACCTACGAGCAGTACTTC.

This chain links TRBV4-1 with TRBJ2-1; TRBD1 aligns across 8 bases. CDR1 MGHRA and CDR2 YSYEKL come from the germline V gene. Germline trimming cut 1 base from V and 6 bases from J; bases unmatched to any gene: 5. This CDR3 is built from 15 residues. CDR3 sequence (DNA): TGCGCCAGCAGCCAAGCAGTGACAGGGGTCAATGAGCAGTTCTTC. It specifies CASSQAVTGVNEQFF.

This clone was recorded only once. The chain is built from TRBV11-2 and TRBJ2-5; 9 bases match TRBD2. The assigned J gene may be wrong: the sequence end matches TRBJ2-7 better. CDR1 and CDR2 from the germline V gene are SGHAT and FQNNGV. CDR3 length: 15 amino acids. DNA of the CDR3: TGTGCCAGCAGCTTGGCAGCGGGAGGCAGGTACGAGCAGTACTTC. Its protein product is CASSLAAGGRYEQYF.

The CDR3 DNA reads as TGTGCCAGCTCACCCCTTCGGGAGGACACAGATACGCAGTATTTT. It specifies CASSPLREDTDTQYF. V and J are TRBV18 and TRBJ2-3; 7 bases align to TRBD2. The V gene end was trimmed by 3 bases and the J gene end by 2 bases; junction bases not matched to a gene: 5. Germline V gene sequence: CDR1 KGHSH, CDR2 LQKENI. The CDR3 totals 15 residues.

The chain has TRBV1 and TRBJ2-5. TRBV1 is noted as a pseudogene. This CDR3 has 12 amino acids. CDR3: CTSSQDSETQYF. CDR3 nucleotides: TGCACCAGCAGCCAAGATTCAGAGACCCAGTACTTC.

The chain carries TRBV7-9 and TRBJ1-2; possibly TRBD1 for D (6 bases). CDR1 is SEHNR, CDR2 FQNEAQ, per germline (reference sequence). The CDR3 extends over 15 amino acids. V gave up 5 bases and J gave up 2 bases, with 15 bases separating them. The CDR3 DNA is TGTGCCAGCAGCCCACTGGGGGACACCAACTATGGCTACACCTTC. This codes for CASSPLGDTNYGYTF.

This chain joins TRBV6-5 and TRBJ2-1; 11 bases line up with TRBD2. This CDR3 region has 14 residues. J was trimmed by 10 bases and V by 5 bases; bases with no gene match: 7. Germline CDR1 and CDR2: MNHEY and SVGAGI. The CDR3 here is CASSVTSGKWEQFF. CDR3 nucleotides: TGTGCCAGCAGTGTGACTAGCGGGAAGTGGGAGCAGTTCTTC.

DNA for the CDR3: TGCGCCAGCAGCCAATCCCCGGCTACAACCTACGAGCAGTACTTC. This gives the protein CASSQSPATTYEQYF. The chain is built from TRBV4-1 and TRBJ2-7; D gene uncertain. Germline CDR1 MGHRA, CDR2 YSYEKL. The V end lost 2 bases, the J end lost 2 bases, and 13 bases lay between the germline ends. The CDR3 extends over 15 amino acids.

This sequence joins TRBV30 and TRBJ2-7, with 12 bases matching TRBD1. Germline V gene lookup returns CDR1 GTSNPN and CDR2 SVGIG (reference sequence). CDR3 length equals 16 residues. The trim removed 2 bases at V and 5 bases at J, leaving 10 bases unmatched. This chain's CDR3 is CAWSPLKGTGGHEQYF. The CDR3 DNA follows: TGTGCCTGGAGTCCTTTAAAGGGGACAGGGGGCCACGAGCAGTACTTC.

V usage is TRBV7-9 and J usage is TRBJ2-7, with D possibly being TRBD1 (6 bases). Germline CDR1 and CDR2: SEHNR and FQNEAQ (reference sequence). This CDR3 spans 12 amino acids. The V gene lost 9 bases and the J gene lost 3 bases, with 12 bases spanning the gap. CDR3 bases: TGTGCCAGTTCCGGACAGATCTACGAGCAGTACTTC. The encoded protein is CASSGQIYEQYF. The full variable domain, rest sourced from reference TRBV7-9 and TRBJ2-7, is DTGVSQNPRHKITKRGQNVTFRCDPISEHNRLYWYRQTLGQGPEFLTYFQNEAQLEKSRLLSDRFSAERPKGSFSTLEIQRTEQGDSAMYLCASSGQIYEQYFGPGTRLTVT.

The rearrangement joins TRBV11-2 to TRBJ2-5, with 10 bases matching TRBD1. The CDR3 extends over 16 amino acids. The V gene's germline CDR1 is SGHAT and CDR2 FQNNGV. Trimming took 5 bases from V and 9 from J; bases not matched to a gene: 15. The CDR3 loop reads CASSTPFDRGRLSQYF. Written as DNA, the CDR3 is TGTGCCAGCAGCACCCCTTTTGACAGGGGGCGTTTGTCCCAGTACTTC.

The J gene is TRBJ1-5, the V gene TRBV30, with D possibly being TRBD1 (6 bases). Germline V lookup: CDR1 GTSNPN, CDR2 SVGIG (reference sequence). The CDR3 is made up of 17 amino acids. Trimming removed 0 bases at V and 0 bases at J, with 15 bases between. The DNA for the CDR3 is TGTGCCTGGAGTGTAGGACAGCTTCTGTATAGCAATCAGCCCCAGCATTTT. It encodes CAWSVGQLLYSNQPQHF.

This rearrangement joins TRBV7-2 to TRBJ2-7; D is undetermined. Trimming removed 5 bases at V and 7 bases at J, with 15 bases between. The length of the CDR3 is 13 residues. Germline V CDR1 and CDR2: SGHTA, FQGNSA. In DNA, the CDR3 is TGTGCCAGCAGCCCCCTTCTCCAGTGGGAGCAGTACTTC. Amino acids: CASSPLLQWEQYF.

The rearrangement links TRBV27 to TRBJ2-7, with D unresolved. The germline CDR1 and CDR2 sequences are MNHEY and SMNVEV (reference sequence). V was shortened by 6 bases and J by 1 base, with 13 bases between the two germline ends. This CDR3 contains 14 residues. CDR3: CASRRASISYEQYF. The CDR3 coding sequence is TGTGCCAGCAGGCGAGCCAGTATTTCCTACGAGCAGTACTTC.

CDR3 coding DNA: TGTGCCAGCAGAAAGCTCACACTTAGCAACGAGCAGTTCTTC. Amino acid sequence: CASRKLTLSNEQFF. The rearrangement links TRBV27 to TRBJ2-1; D ambiguous. V gave up 6 bases and J gave up 10 bases, with 19 bases separating them. CDR3 length equals 14 residues. Germline V gives CDR1 MNHEY, CDR2 SMNVEV (reference sequence).